Listed below are T cell receptor beta chains from one sample, sequenced in a study of metastatic and nonmetastatic thyroid tumors. TCRdb ran MiXCR on the PCR reads. The sample holds more than 50,000 clones, 20% seen once. The source material was blood. The receptor set was obtained from a female donor with papillary thyroid cancer or a benign thyroid nodule (not recorded which). Some clones in this sample may be carry-over from other donors' samples. Both conserved end residues are trimmed from each CDR3. The D gene is left open where the match is weak.

J | D | V | CDR3
TRBJ1-5 | TRBD1 | TRBV28 | ASSSFLPGQGPSFSNQPQH
TRBJ1-2 | - | TRBV13 | ASSQEAYGYT
TRBJ2-4 | - | TRBV20-1 | SAGGAKNIQY
TRBJ2-7 | - | TRBV5-1 | ASSLGVGEQY
TRBJ2-3 | TRBD2 | TRBV11-2 | ASSYGGSGADTQY
TRBJ1-6 | - | TRBV6-5 | ASSYRQTGPNSPLH
TRBJ2-5 | - | TRBV7-2 | ASRQNQETQY
TRBJ2-7 | - | TRBV6-1 | ATWDRLSYEQY
TRBJ2-5 | TRBD1 | TRBV6-4 | ASSKTGHETQY
TRBJ1-6 | - | TRBV27 | ASSLQGSSTLH
TRBJ2-1 | TRBD2 | TRBV10-1 | ASSPGTSGDNEQF